What follows are 17 T cell receptor beta chains derived from one specimen sequenced in a study of cytomegalovirus exposure and HLA in healthy donors. PCR employed 60 Vbeta and 13 Jbeta primers. Only in-frame clones appear in the TCRdb table, and some are missing; sequencing was by immunoSEQ multiplex PCR. The table records roughly 250,000 clones, roughly 81% of them present only once. Sequences were obtained from PBMCs. Every receptor here comes from a woman between 40 and 55 years old in good health and CMV-seropositive.

V is TRBV28 and J is TRBJ1-1, with D possibly TRBD1 on 6 matching bases. The CDR3 spans 14 residues. The V end was cut by 10 bases, the J end by 12 bases, with 27 bases between. Per the germline V gene, CDR1 is MDHEN and CDR2 is SYDVKM. The CDR3 here is CAIYRARTPVSTFF. The CDR3 nucleotides are TGTGCCATATACAGGGCCCGCACACCGGTGTCTACTTTCTTT.

About this clone itself: Distinct nucleotide sequences in the sample also encode this CDR3. CDR3 protein: CASSVVAGGTEAFF. CDR3 nucleotide sequence: TGTGCCAGCAGCGTAGTGGCAGGGGGGACTGAAGCTTTCTTT. The chain employs TRBV9 and TRBJ1-1; 7 bases are shared with TRBD1. Germline CDR1 and CDR2: SGDLS and YYNGEE. The CDR3 runs 14 residues. V dropped 0 bases and J dropped 5; count of bases not matched to a gene: 4. The full variable domain, in which reference TRBV9 and TRBJ1-1 provide the parts outside the CDR3, is DSGVTQTPKHLITATGQRVTLRCSPRSGDLSVYWYQQSLDQGLQFLIQYYNGEERAKGNILERFSAQQFPDLHSELNLSSLELGDSALYFCASSVVAGGTEAFFGQGTRLTVV.

The chain has TRBV19 and TRBJ2-5; weak D call: TRBD2 (5 bases). The CDR3 has 13 residues. V dropped 4 bases and J dropped 4 bases, with 10 bases sitting between them. Germline V gives CDR1 LNHDA, CDR2 SQIVND (reference sequence). The CDR3, as DNA: TGTGCCAGTAGTAAGGGAGCGAGAGAGACCCAGTACTTC. It translates to CASSKGARETQYF.

This clone was picked up one time. This chain links TRBV5-1 with TRBJ1-1; D is possibly TRBD1 (5 bases). The CDR3 is 15 residues long. Germline values: CDR1 SGHRS, CDR2 YFSETQ. V lost 4 bases and J 1 base, leaving 14 bases between the germline ends. Here the CDR3 DNA reads TGCGCCAGCAGCCTGGCCCAAGACAGGAACACTGAAGCTTTCTTT. Encoded protein: CASSLAQDRNTEAFF.

This rearrangement joins TRBV27 to TRBJ2-7; weak D call: TRBD1 (6 bases). The CDR3 is 15 residues long. Germline V gene data show CDR1 as MNHEY and CDR2 as SMNVEV (reference sequence). Trimming left V 5 bases short and J 0 bases short, with 14 bases between. The CDR3 DNA reads as TGTGCCAGCAGTCGACCAGGGGTTTCCTCCTACGAGCAGTACTTC. Its translation is CASSRPGVSSYEQYF.

The genes are TRBV10-3 and TRBJ1-5, with D possibly matching TRBD1 (5 bases). The V gene lost 0 bases and the J gene lost 4 bases, with 10 bases spanning the gap. The V gene's germline CDR1 is ENHRY and CDR2 SYGVKD. The CDR3 is 15 amino acids. CDR3 nucleotides: TGTGCCATCAGTGAGTCAGGACAAGGGAATCAGCCCCAGCATTTT. Amino acid sequence: CAISESGQGNQPQHF.

This chain joins TRBV27 and TRBJ2-5; 7 nucleotides agree with TRBD2. The CDR3 is 14 residues long. Trimming took 7 bases from V and 4 from J; bases not matched to a gene: 9. CDR1 is MNHEY, CDR2 SMNVEV, per germline (reference sequence). CDR3 bases: TGTGCCAGCAAATTCGGAGCGGGAAGAGAGACCCAGTACTTC. Protein: CASKFGAGRETQYF.

The genes are TRBV5-1 and TRBJ1-2; tentative D call: TRBD1 (6 bases). The CDR3 is 14 amino acids. Trimming took 4 bases from V and 4 from J, leaving 14 bases between them. Germline values: CDR1 SGHRS, CDR2 YFSETQ. This CDR3 is CASSRQDPSYGYTF. The CDR3 coding sequence is TGCGCCAGCAGCCGACAGGACCCTAGCTATGGCTACACCTTC.

The chain carries TRBV30 and TRBJ2-3, with a possible D match to TRBD2 (6 bases). The CDR3 has 15 amino acids. Germline V gene sequence: CDR1 GTSNPN, CDR2 SVGIG (reference sequence). Trimming stripped 5 bases from V and 2 bases from J, with 17 bases between. The CDR3 protein is CAWGNRAGHTDTQYF. The CDR3 DNA sequence: TGTGCCTGGGGCAATCGAGCGGGCCACACAGATACGCAGTATTTT.

The V gene is TRBV30, the J gene TRBJ2-7; weak D call: TRBD2 (6 bases). Deletions cut 3 bases from V and 2 bases from J, with 14 bases between. Germline CDR1 reads GTSNPN; CDR2 reads SVGIG (reference sequence). The length of the CDR3 is 14 residues. CDR3: CAWRGGGGAYEQYF. The CDR3 DNA sequence: TGTGCCTGGAGGGGAGGAGGCGGGGCCTACGAGCAGTACTTC.

The chain carries TRBV28 and TRBJ2-5; possible D gene TRBD1, 6 bases. The CDR3 is made up of 15 amino acids. V was shortened by 2 bases and J by 0 bases, with 10 bases between the two germline ends. CDR1 is MDHEN, CDR2 SYDVKM, per germline. The CDR3 here is CASSLGQPYQETQYF. For the CDR3, the DNA is TGTGCCAGCAGTTTAGGACAGCCTTACCAAGAGACCCAGTACTTC.

This sequence joins TRBV14 and TRBJ1-2, with D tentatively TRBD1 (6 bases). This CDR3 comprises 16 residues. The V end lost 0 bases, the J end lost 5 bases, and 16 bases lay between the germline ends. From germline, CDR1 is SGHDN and CDR2 FVKESK. Here the CDR3 DNA reads TGTGCCAGCAGCCAAGAAGGAAGAACAGGGTCGTATGGCTACACCTTC. Translation: CASSQEGRTGSYGYTF. The complete variable domain, with remaining parts taken from reference TRBV14 and TRBJ1-2, reads EAGVTQFPSHSVIEKGQTVTLRCDPISGHDNLYWYRRVMGKEIKFLLHFVKESKQDESGMPNNRFLAERTGGTYSTLKVQPAELEDSGVYFCASSQEGRTGSYGYTFGSGTRLTVV.

As to this clone: Different DNA sequences within this sample yield the same CDR3. V usage is TRBV28 and J usage is TRBJ1-1; 7 nucleotides match TRBD1. V was pared by 3 bases and J by 3 bases, with 4 bases of the junction left unmatched. CDR3 size: 14 residues. Germline CDR1 is MDHEN and CDR2 is SYDVKM. CDR3 sequence (DNA): TGTGCCAGCAGTTTGGGCAGGGGGTACACTGAAGCTTTCTTT. This codes for CASSLGRGYTEAFF. Variable domain in full (rest from reference TRBV28 and TRBJ1-1): DVKVTQSSRYLVKRTGEKVFLECVQDMDHENMFWYRQDPGLGLRLIYFSYDVKMKEKGDIPEGYSVSREKKERFSLILESASTNQTSMYLCASSLGRGYTEAFFGQGTRLTVV.

The V call is TRBV19, the J call TRBJ1-1; TRBD1 might be the D (6 bases). The CDR3 sequence is 14 residues long. Germline CDR1 reads LNHDA; CDR2 reads SQIVND (reference sequence). The V end was cut by 2 bases, the J end by 3 bases, with 10 bases between. CDR3 sequence: CASSIQGMYTEAFF. In nucleotides, the CDR3 is TGTGCCAGTAGTATACAGGGGATGTACACTGAAGCTTTCTTT. Combining the CDR3 with reference TRBV19 and TRBJ1-1 gives the whole variable domain DGGITQSPKYLFRKEGQNVTLSCEQNLNHDAMYWYRQDPGQGLRLIYYSQIVNDFQKGDIAEGYSVSREKKESFPLTVTSAQKNPTAFYLCASSIQGMYTEAFFGQGTRLTVV.

This clone has only a few counts. This rearrangement joins TRBV27 to TRBJ2-7; tentative D call: TRBD1 (6 bases). The V end lost 5 bases, the J end lost 2 bases, and 13 bases lay between the germline ends. The CDR3 has 14 amino acids. Germline V lookup: CDR1 MNHEY, CDR2 SMNVEV (reference sequence). CDR3 residues: CASSVLGQTYEQYF. The CDR3, as DNA: TGTGCCAGCAGTGTTTTGGGACAAACCTACGAGCAGTACTTC.

Only a few counts were recorded for this clone. The rearrangement uses TRBV11-1 and TRBJ2-7, with 7 bases fitting TRBD1. Germline V lookup: CDR1 SGHAT, CDR2 FQDESV (reference sequence). This CDR3 region has 14 residues. Trimming cost V 5 bases and J 1 base; bases outside gene matches: 5. CDR3 sequence reads: CASSHEGASYEQYF. The DNA of the CDR3 is TGTGCCAGCAGCCACGAGGGGGCGTCCTACGAGCAGTACTTC.

The chain has TRBV9 and TRBJ1-2; D is possibly TRBD1 (5 bases). Between the trimmed V and J ends, which lost 1 base and 6 bases, there was a span of 16 bases. Germline loops: CDR1 SGDLS, CDR2 YYNGEE. The CDR3 loop spans 15 amino acids. The CDR3 DNA reads TGTGCCAGCAGCGTATCAGGGCGGGGTCCCCATGGCTACACCTTC. It codes for CASSVSGRGPHGYTF.